These 14 T cell receptor beta chains originate from one sample sequenced in a study of shared clonotypes between healthy human individuals (dated by TCRdb to the early 2020s). The method behind the library was the immunoSEQ multiplex PCR assay. The source is immuneACCESS, and TCRdb retained only in-frame sequences with V and J called. Part of the clones is not carried over; for the studies checked, unresolved V genes explain less than half of this, and the remainder is unexplained. Recorded for this sample are 980,000 or so clones; about 80% of them occurred a single time. Over 1.3% of the sample comes from the top ten. Sequenced input: memory CD4+ T cells sorted from blood. The cell subset or site tag for this specimen amounts to: CD45RA-negative fraction. The source is a man aged 18 to 30 in good health.

The rearrangement uses TRBV7-2 and TRBJ2-2, with D maybe TRBD2 (6 bases). V was cut by 6 bases and J by 6 bases, with 8 bases left in between. CDR3 length: 12 amino acids. Per germline, CDR1 SGHTA and CDR2 FQGNSA. The CDR3 DNA reads TGTGCCAGCAGTCGGGACTCCGGGGAGCTGTTTTTT. Translating gives CASSRDSGELFF.

The J gene is TRBJ2-7, the V gene TRBV20-1; D is unclear. The CDR3 sequence is 10 residues long. V was clipped by 7 bases and J by 7 bases, with 11 bases between them. Germline CDR1 DFQATT, CDR2 SNEGSKA (reference sequence). CDR3 coding DNA: TGCAGTGGCCTCGAGGTTGAGCAGTACTTC. Its translation is CSGLEVEQYF.

The chain employs TRBV6-5 and TRBJ2-1; no clear D gene. V dropped 2 bases and J dropped 4 bases, with 12 bases sitting between them. The germline CDR1 and CDR2 sequences are MNHEY and SVGAGI. The CDR3 has 15 amino acids. The CDR3 DNA reads as TGTGCCAGCAGTTACGATGGTAGCAGGTACAATGAGCAGTTCTTC. Amino acids: CASSYDGSRYNEQFF.

This clone was detected only a few times. This chain connects TRBV30 to TRBJ1-1, with D uncertain. Deletions cut 3 bases from V and 0 bases from J, with 8 bases between. Germline assignment: CDR1 GTSNPN and CDR2 SVGIG (reference sequence). The length of the CDR3 is 13 residues. The CDR3 bases are TGTGCCTGGAGCGCTAAGATGAACACTGAAGCTTTCTTT. Translating it yields CAWSAKMNTEAFF.

J is TRBJ2-6 and V is TRBV10-1; possibly TRBD1 for D (5 bases). Germline loops: CDR1 WNHNN, CDR2 SYGVQD (reference sequence). The V gene lost 5 bases and the J gene lost 0 bases, with 11 bases spanning the gap. The CDR3 length is 16 residues. The CDR3 loop is CASSPGSASGANVLTF. The CDR3 DNA reads as TGCGCCAGCAGTCCAGGGTCTGCCTCTGGGGCCAACGTCCTGACTTTC.

This rearrangement joins TRBV7-9 to TRBJ1-3; 8 bases agree with TRBD1. Germline CDR1 SEHNR, CDR2 FQNEAQ (reference sequence). Trimming cost V 4 bases and J 0 bases; bases outside gene matches: 11. The CDR3 runs to 18 residues. CDR3 loop: CASSSQPTGDRSGNTIYF. CDR3 coding DNA: TGTGCCAGCAGCTCACAGCCGACAGGGGACCGCTCTGGAAACACCATATATTTT.

V gene TRBV7-9 combines with J gene TRBJ2-2; weak D call: TRBD1 (6 bases). This CDR3 region has 15 residues. From germline, CDR1 is SEHNR and CDR2 FQNEAQ (reference sequence). Trimming shortened V by 3 bases and J by 3 bases, and 11 bases separated the two germline ends. The CDR3 DNA reads TGTGCCAGCAGCTTTGCGACAGGATACACCGGGGAGCTGTTTTTT. Protein product: CASSFATGYTGELFF.

The chain joins TRBV6-1 to TRBJ2-1, with 7 bases fitting TRBD2. V lost 8 bases to trimming and J lost 4 bases; unmatched junction nucleotides: 11. Germline V CDR1 and CDR2: MNHNS, SASEGT. This CDR3 is built from 15 residues. The CDR3 DNA sequence: TGTGCCAGCGGTGGGGGGGTAGGTCCTTACAATGAGCAGTTCTTC. It specifies CASGGGVGPYNEQFF.

This clone appeared once. The V call is TRBV7-9, the J call TRBJ2-7, with 11 bases matching TRBD1. Germline loops: CDR1 SEHNR, CDR2 FQNEAQ (reference sequence). The V and J ends lost 5 bases and 4 bases, in that order; junction bases with no gene match: 10. The CDR3 extends over 16 amino acids. CDR3 protein: CASSHRAGTGGYEQYF. CDR3 nucleotides: TGTGCCAGCAGCCACAGGGCCGGGACAGGGGGTTACGAGCAGTACTTC.

CDR3 in DNA: TGTGCCAGCAGTCCCATGGGACAGGGGAGGAACTATGGCTACACCTTC. It encodes CASSPMGQGRNYGYTF. This chain links TRBV28 with TRBJ1-2; 10 nucleotides line up with TRBD1. The length of the CDR3 is 16 residues. Per germline, CDR1 MDHEN and CDR2 SYDVKM. V dropped 5 bases and J dropped 2; count of bases not matched to a gene: 8.

This sequence joins TRBV9 and TRBJ2-5, with D perhaps TRBD2 (5 bases). The CDR3 has 15 amino acids. Trimming pared 1 base from V and 2 bases from J, leaving 12 bases between. Germline V gene sequence: CDR1 SGDLS, CDR2 YYNGEE. The CDR3 reads CASSVSTSGQETQYF. CDR3 DNA sequence: TGTGCCAGCAGCGTAAGCACAAGCGGACAAGAGACCCAGTACTTC.

This clone was seen a handful of times. J is TRBJ1-2 and V is TRBV19; 8 bases agree with TRBD1. Germline CDR1 reads LNHDA; CDR2 reads SQIVND (reference sequence). The CDR3 runs 14 residues. V trimming: 5 bases; J trimming: 3 bases; junction bases outside the gene matches: 5. The CDR3 here is CASSPDRVDYGYTF. CDR3 coding DNA: TGTGCCAGTAGTCCGGACAGGGTGGACTATGGCTACACCTTC.

The chain joins TRBV28 to TRBJ1-2, with 7 bases fitting TRBD1. CDR3 length: 14 amino acids. Germline assignment: CDR1 MDHEN and CDR2 SYDVKM. Trimming removed 5 bases from V and 1 base from J; junction bases left unmatched: 4. The CDR3, as DNA: TGTGCCAGCAGTAACGCAGGGGGTAACTATGGCTACACCTTC. Protein product: CASSNAGGNYGYTF.

The rearrangement uses TRBV5-1 and TRBJ1-6; D remains unclear. V gave up 6 bases and J gave up 0 bases, with 7 bases separating them. The CDR3 contains 14 residues. Germline V lookup: CDR1 SGHRS, CDR2 YFSETQ. The CDR3 loop is CASKSSSYNSPLHF. The CDR3 coding sequence is TGCGCCAGCAAGTCAAGCTCCTATAATTCACCCCTCCACTTT.